This T cell receptor beta chain was retrieved from a study of cytotoxic CD8 clonotypes in ibrutinib-treated CLL (dated by TCRdb to the early 2020s). Background for the entire study: The cohort was composed of 11 relapsed/refractory and fewer than 16 treatment-naive patients; IGHV unmutated status was identified in 17 patients. Responses were partial in around 25 patients and complete in 2; after median 68 months follow-up, about 14 stayed in remission and 12 progressed. The response samples were drawn at a median of approximately 12 months into treatment, with a range of about 6 to 40 months. An average of around 250,000 productive templates and 94,082 productive rearrangements was obtained per sample. Of the 86 participants in the trial, approximately 26 had longitudinal samples available. Cryopreserved peripheral blood mononuclear cells were collected at three points: before therapy, at response, and at either sustained remission or disease progression. Every sample from remission and from progressive disease was obtained while the patients were still on ibrutinib.

About this clone: The antigen it recognizes is unknown. No base-level quality is on record; no much larger clone is a single base apart.

V loses 2 bases of germline sequence and J loses 3 bases, and the interval between the two ends is 14 bases. Counted from cysteine to phenylalanine, this CDR3 has 15 amino acids. CDR3 DNA is the only sequence kept; it has 45 bases, read in frame from the first base. CDR1 and CDR2, per the germline V gene, are SGHTA and FQGTGA. Approximately 2 micrograms of genomic DNA were extracted from cryopreserved PBMCs for TCR beta library preparation. Longitudinal blood samples from CLL patients on ibrutinib monotherapy were analyzed using high-throughput TCR beta sequencing. The patients took part in an open-label, single-center phase 2 trial of ibrutinib monotherapy. On the study overall, not on this receptor specifically: Lymph node repertoires were not examined, and the timing of sampling was not matched between patients in sustained remission and those whose disease progressed. Clonality rose at ibrutinib response, remained stable during sustained remission, and dropped back toward baseline at progression. Baseline clonality was found to be higher than that of age-matched healthy donors and was strongly correlated with circulating CD8+ T-cell counts. Public clonotypes were rare and either shrank or stayed stable during treatment, and the rise in clonality at ibrutinib response reflected expansion of private clonotypes.

Each clonotype received, on average, about 9.7x coverage in deep resolution sequencing performed on a MiSeq, where the target depth lay between 1 in 1 million and 1 in 200,000 T cells. The immunoSEQ hsTCRB Kit was used to generate the TCR beta libraries. As for the original processing: Data were analyzed with ImmunoSEQ Data Assistant and ImmunoSEQ Analyzer, with V, D and J genes assigned per IMGT definitions. Clonality, which ranges from 0 to 1, was calculated by subtracting the normalized Shannon entropy of productive rearrangement frequencies from one. Only overrepresented clonotypes making up at least 0.05% of the repertoire of each patient were included in the public clonotype analysis. Some twelve repertoires from age-matched healthy donors, obtained from immuneACCESS, served as clonality controls. In TCRdb, the immuneACCESS table is reduced to in-frame sequences with V and J assigned. These tables do not hold every clone; where another copy was compared, an unresolved V gene accounts for under half, and the others remain unexplained. V and J calls and clone size are copied from that table; D and trimming were computed from the DNA. This sample holds over 120,000 clones; 70% to 90% were observed only once. Of the sample, 7.5% to 8% falls within the top ten clones.

This sample comprised PBMCs, obtained after 36 months of ibrutinib treatment. The receptor chain draws on TRBV7-3 and TRBJ2-7; perhaps TRBD1 is the D gene, with 5 bases matching. The sequence came from a human donor with chronic lymphocytic leukemia. The sequence in DNA is TGTGCCAGCAGCTTAGTGGAGACAGCCGTCTACGAGCAGTACTTC. It specifies CASSLVETAVYEQYF.